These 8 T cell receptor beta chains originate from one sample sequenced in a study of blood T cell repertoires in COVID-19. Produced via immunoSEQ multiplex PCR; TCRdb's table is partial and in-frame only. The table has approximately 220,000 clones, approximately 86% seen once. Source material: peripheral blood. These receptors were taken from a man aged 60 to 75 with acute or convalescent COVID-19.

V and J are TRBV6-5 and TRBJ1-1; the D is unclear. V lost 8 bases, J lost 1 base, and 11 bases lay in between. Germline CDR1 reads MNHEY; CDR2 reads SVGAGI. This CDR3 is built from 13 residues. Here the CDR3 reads CASPQLSNTEAFF. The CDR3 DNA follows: TGTGCCAGCCCCCAGTTATCGAACACTGAAGCTTTCTTT.

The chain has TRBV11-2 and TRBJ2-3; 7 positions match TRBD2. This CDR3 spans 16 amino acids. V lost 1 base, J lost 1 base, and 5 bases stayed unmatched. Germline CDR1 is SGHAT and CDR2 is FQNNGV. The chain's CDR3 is CASSLGPGRGTDTQYF. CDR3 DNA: TGTGCCAGCAGCTTAGGCCCGGGGAGGGGCACAGATACGCAGTATTTT. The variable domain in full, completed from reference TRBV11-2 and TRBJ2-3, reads EAGVAQSPRYKIIEKRQSVAFWCNPISGHATLYWYQQILGQGPKLLIQFQNNGVVDDSQLPKDRFSAERLKGVDSTLKIQPAKLEDSAVYLCASSLGPGRGTDTQYFGPGTRLTVL.

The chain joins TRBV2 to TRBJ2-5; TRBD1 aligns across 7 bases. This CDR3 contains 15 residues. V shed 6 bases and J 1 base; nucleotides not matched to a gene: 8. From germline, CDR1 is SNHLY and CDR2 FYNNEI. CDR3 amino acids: CASRPTGNSQETQYF. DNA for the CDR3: TGTGCCAGCAGACCGACAGGGAACAGCCAAGAGACCCAGTACTTC.

The DNA for the CDR3 is TGTGCCACCAGTGGTTCCATTGACAGGGGGGGTTTGTACGAGCAGTACTTC. Protein product: CATSGSIDRGGLYEQYF. The V gene is TRBV24-1, the J gene TRBJ2-7, with 9 bases fitting TRBD1. Germline lookup yields CDR1 KGHDR and CDR2 SFDVKD. V lost 5 bases and J lost 4; bases outside the gene matches: 14. CDR3 length: 17 residues.

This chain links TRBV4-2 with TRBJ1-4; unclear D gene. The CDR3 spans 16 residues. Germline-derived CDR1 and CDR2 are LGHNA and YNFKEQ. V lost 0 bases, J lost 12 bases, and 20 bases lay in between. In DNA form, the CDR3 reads TGTGCCAGCAGCCAAGATAGAGGTTTGAGGGATGTGGAACTGTTTTTT. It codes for CASSQDRGLRDVELFF.

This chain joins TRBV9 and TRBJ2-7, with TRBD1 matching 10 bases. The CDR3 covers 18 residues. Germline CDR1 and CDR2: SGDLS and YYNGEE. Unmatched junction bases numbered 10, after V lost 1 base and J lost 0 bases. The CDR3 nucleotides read TGTGCCAGCAGCGTACCATCTACCGGGACAGGGGACTCCTACGAGCAGTACTTC. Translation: CASSVPSTGTGDSYEQYF.

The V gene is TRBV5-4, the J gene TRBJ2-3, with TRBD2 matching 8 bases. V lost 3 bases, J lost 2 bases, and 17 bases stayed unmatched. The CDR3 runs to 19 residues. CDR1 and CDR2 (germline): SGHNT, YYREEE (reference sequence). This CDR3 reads CASSSGNGGARGNTDTQYF. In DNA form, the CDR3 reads TGTGCCAGCAGCTCTGGGAACGGGGGGGCCCGTGGGAACACAGATACGCAGTATTTT.

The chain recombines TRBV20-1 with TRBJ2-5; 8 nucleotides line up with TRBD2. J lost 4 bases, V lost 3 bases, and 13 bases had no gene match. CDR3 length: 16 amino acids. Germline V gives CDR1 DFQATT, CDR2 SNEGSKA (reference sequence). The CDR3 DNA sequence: TGCAGTGCTAGTTGGGGCTCGGGACTAGTTACAGAGACCCAGTACTTC. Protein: CSASWGSGLVTETQYF.